The table lists the clone carrying this T cell receptor (beta chain) with a count of one. Antigen: not known. CDR1 LNHDA and CDR2 SQIVND come from the germline V gene (reference sequence). CDR3 size: 14 residues. V lost 10 bases, J lost 0 bases, and 15 bases lay in between. The entry originates in a study of T cell responses to AZD1222 COVID-19 vaccine. Study-wide background: Some second doses came at about 4 weeks and others at about 12 weeks; these were pooled.

Overall study results and limits: Repertoires were obtained solely post-peak T cell response. Donors skewed white British and female; clonal diversity was possibly underestimated.

Profiling relied on immunoSEQ multiplex PCR, and the TCRdb table lists in-frame clones only, not all of them. The data contain some 180,000 clones, around 92% of them singletons. The genes are TRBV19 and TRBJ1-1, with D possibly matching TRBD1 (5 bases). The sequences come from peripheral blood, collected on day 0 of AZD1222 vaccination. This sequence was found in an adult in good health. The CDR3 is CATAFSGLNTEAFF. CDR3 nucleotide sequence: TGTGCCACGGCATTTTCGGGACTGAACACTGAAGCTTTCTTT.